Presented here are 32 T cell receptor beta chains from one specimen sequenced in a study of T cells in Graves' hyperthyroidism and ophthalmopathy. Amplification of TCR beta CDR3 regions was performed using RNA transcripts as template. The TCR CDR3 first-round RT-PCR relied on the HTBI primer set. MiXCR was run by TCRdb on the multiplex PCR reads, yielding one entry per CDR3 protein. Among 160,000 or so distinct CDR3 sequences listed, about a tenth were seen once. Specimen: blood. These receptors came from a woman aged 18-29 years with Graves' hyperthyroidism that later progressed to Graves' ophthalmopathy.

This clonotype was counted only a few times. The chain links TRBV19 to TRBJ1-3, with TRBD1 as a possible D gene (6 bases). This CDR3 spans 12 amino acids. Trimming shortened V by 8 bases and J by 3 bases, and 8 bases separated the two germline ends. Germline lookup yields CDR1 LNHDA and CDR2 SQIVND (reference sequence). CDR3 coding DNA: TGTGCCAGTGGGACATATGGAAACACCATATATTTT. This gives the protein CASGTYGNTIYF.

The table lists this clonotype with many counts. The chain is built from TRBV3-1 and TRBJ2-7; 9 bases match TRBD1. Germline CDR1 reads LGHDT; CDR2 reads YNNKEL (reference sequence). After removal of 6 bases from V and 6 bases from J, the junction contained 12 bases not matched to a gene. This CDR3 has 15 residues. CDR3 sequence reads: CASRPSGTGGFEQYF. The CDR3 region has the DNA TGTGCCAGCAGGCCAAGCGGCACAGGGGGCTTCGAGCAGTACTTC.

This clonotype has a count of ten or more. The chain uses TRBV28 and TRBJ1-1; TRBD1 aligns across 11 bases. There are 15 residues in the CDR3. V gave up 6 bases and J gave up 5 bases; unmatched junction bases: 8. Per the germline V gene, CDR1 is MDHEN and CDR2 is SYDVKM. The CDR3 DNA reads as TGTGCCAGCAGCACCGGCGGGACAGGGGGAACTGAAGCTTTCTTT. This translates into CASSTGGTGGTEAFF.

V and J are TRBV6-5 and TRBJ2-2, with TRBD2 as a possible D gene (5 bases). V lost 8 bases and J 6 bases, leaving 19 bases between the germline ends. The germline gives CDR1 MNHEY, CDR2 SVGAGI. This CDR3 spans 15 amino acids. CDR3 sequence: CASGLGSFNAGELFF. The CDR3 DNA reads as TGTGCCAGCGGTTTAGGGAGTTTTAACGCCGGGGAGCTGTTTTTT.

In its sample, this clonotype was seen many times. The rearrangement links TRBV27 to TRBJ1-2; D uncertain. The CDR3 contains 14 residues. Germline assignment: CDR1 MNHEY and CDR2 SMNVEV (reference sequence). The germline V and J ends were trimmed by 0 bases and 8 bases, with 13 bases remaining between them. The CDR3 region has the DNA TGTGCCAGCAGTTTATCAACCGGGTTTGGAGGCTACACCTTC. It is translated as CASSLSTGFGGYTF.

A few counts support this clonotype. DNA of the CDR3: TGTGCCAGTAGTATGTTATCTGGGGTCCCTAACTATGGCTACACCTTC. Protein sequence: CASSMLSGVPNYGYTF. The chain carries TRBV19 and TRBJ1-2; D is undetermined. The CDR3 extends over 16 amino acids. Trimming left V 3 bases short and J 0 bases short, with 14 bases between. Germline values: CDR1 LNHDA, CDR2 SQIVND (reference sequence).

Regarding this clonotype: The junction does not match germline at one end; this may be a read error. This chain connects TRBV7-8 to TRBJ2-1, with D possibly TRBD1 on 6 matching bases. This CDR3 spans 16 amino acids. CDR1 is SGHVS and CDR2 is FQNEAQ in the germline V gene. In DNA, the CDR3 is TGCGCCAGCAGCCAAGGGAGACAGGTCTCCTACAATGAGCAGTTCTTC. Its protein product is CASSQGRQVSYNEQFF.

In this sample, this clonotype turned up many times. This chain uses TRBV6-1 with TRBJ1-5; 8 bases match TRBD1. V trimming: 8 bases; J trimming: 6 bases; junction bases outside the gene matches: 6. CDR3 length: 13 residues. Germline CDR1 reads MNHNS; CDR2 reads SASEGT. CDR3 in amino acids: CASSNQGAQPQHF. The CDR3 DNA follows: TGTGCCAGCTCGAACCAGGGGGCTCAGCCCCAGCATTTT.

This clonotype was seen repeatedly, ten times or more. The V and J genes are TRBV3-1 and TRBJ2-2; 8 nucleotides agree with TRBD2. CDR1 and CDR2 (germline): LGHDT, YNNKEL (reference sequence). V lost 4 bases and J lost 4; bases outside the gene matches: 8. CDR3 length: 16 residues. The CDR3: CASSLGSGIGTGELFF. The CDR3 nucleotides read TGTGCCAGCAGCCTAGGTAGCGGGATCGGCACCGGGGAGCTGTTTTTT.

Note on this clonotype: This clone may be a read error of a much larger clone one base away. The chain joins TRBV4-1 to TRBJ2-3; no reliable D call. This CDR3 spans 15 amino acids. Per germline, CDR1 MGHRA and CDR2 YSYEKL. DNA for the CDR3: TGCGCCAGCAGCCACCTAAGGACCTACACAGATACGCGGTATTTT. It yields the protein CASSHLRTYTDTRYF.

This clonotype was counted many times. CDR3 bases: TGTGCCAGCAGCTTTCGGACAGGGGCTAACACTGAAGCTTTCTTT. It codes for CASSFRTGANTEAFF. This sequence joins TRBV11-1 and TRBJ1-1, with 9 bases fitting TRBD1. The CDR3 spans 15 residues. The germline gives CDR1 SGHAT, CDR2 FQDESV (reference sequence). The ends lost 3 bases at V and 2 bases at J; junction bases unmatched: 4.

At least ten counts were recorded for this clonotype. The gene calls are TRBV7-9 and TRBJ1-6; D call uncertain. Trimming removed 5 bases at V and 7 bases at J, with 3 bases between. This CDR3 comprises 11 residues. In germline, CDR1 is SEHNR, CDR2 FQNEAQ (reference sequence). DNA for the CDR3: TGTGCCAGCAGCCTGAATTCACCCCTCCACTTT. Translating gives CASSLNSPLHF.

This clonotype was recorded many times. V is TRBV30 and J is TRBJ1-2; D ambiguous. The V gene lost 0 bases and the J gene lost 1 base, with 9 bases spanning the gap. CDR3 length equals 14 residues. CDR1 and CDR2 (germline): GTSNPN, SVGIG (reference sequence). CDR3 amino acids: CAWSVAGLNYGYTF. The CDR3, as DNA: TGTGCCTGGAGTGTAGCAGGACTTAACTATGGCTACACCTTC.

This clonotype was detected ten times or more. The chain recombines TRBV3-1 with TRBJ2-7, with 8 bases fitting TRBD2. V shed 2 bases and J 1 base; nucleotides not matched to a gene: 13. The CDR3 has 18 residues. Germline values: CDR1 LGHDT, CDR2 YNNKEL (reference sequence). The CDR3 sequence is CASSQHPVGGGRSYEQYF. CDR3 nucleotide sequence: TGTGCCAGCAGCCAACACCCAGTCGGGGGGGGGCGGTCCTACGAGCAGTACTTC.

There are many counts of this clonotype. The chain uses TRBV6-1 and TRBJ2-7, with 10 bases aligning to TRBD2. This CDR3 has 14 amino acids. The ends lost 5 bases at V and 4 bases at J; junction bases unmatched: 5. From germline, CDR1 is MNHNS and CDR2 SASEGT. CDR3 nucleotides: TGTGCCAGCAGTCAGGGACTAGCGCCGTACGAGCAGTACTTC. Translated, it gives CASSQGLAPYEQYF.

The sample holds a few counts of this clonotype. V gene TRBV5-1 combines with J gene TRBJ1-5; D uncertain. V lost 3 bases and J 0 bases, leaving 28 bases between the germline ends. Looked up from germline, CDR1 is SGHRS and CDR2 is YFSETQ. The length of the CDR3 is 21 residues. CDR3 DNA: TGCGCCAGCAGCTCCCCTTTACCTTATGGGATAGGGCGGAATAGCAATCAGCCCCAGCATTTT. This sequence encodes CASSSPLPYGIGRNSNQPQHF.

This clonotype was counted only a few times. This sequence joins TRBV7-3 and TRBJ2-1, with 8 bases aligning to TRBD2. CDR1 and CDR2 from the germline V gene are SGHTA and FQGTGA. The CDR3 runs to 15 residues. The junction had 5 bases not matched to a gene; V was cut back by 4 bases and J by 3 bases. The CDR3 loop is CASSSGGVGYNEQFF. The CDR3, as DNA: TGTGCCAGCAGCTCCGGGGGGGTGGGCTACAATGAGCAGTTCTTC.

In this sample, this clonotype turned up many times. The chain employs TRBV2 and TRBJ1-5; unclear D gene. The CDR3 is 14 residues long. The germline V gene has CDR1 SNHLY and CDR2 FYNNEI. V was shortened by 1 base and J by 5 bases, with 9 bases between the two germline ends. The CDR3 is CASSEVGSHQPQHF. The CDR3 DNA is TGTGCCAGCAGTGAAGTGGGCAGCCATCAGCCCCAGCATTTT. Combining the CDR3 with reference TRBV2 and TRBJ1-5 gives the whole variable domain EPEVTQTPSHQVTQMGQEVILRCVPISNHLYFYWYRQILGQKVEFLVSFYNNEISEKSEIFDDQFSVERPDGSNFTLKIRSTKLEDSAMYFCASSEVGSHQPQHFGDGTRLSIL.

The table lists this clonotype with many counts. The genes are TRBV30 and TRBJ1-2; D is unclear. The germline V and J ends were trimmed by 4 bases and 0 bases, with 3 bases remaining between them. The CDR3 totals 11 residues. The germline V gene encodes CDR1 GTSNPN and CDR2 SVGIG (reference sequence). CDR3 coding DNA: TGTGCCTGGACGGCTAACTATGGCTACACCTTC. Translation: CAWTANYGYTF.

This clonotype has just a few counts. V usage is TRBV9 and J usage is TRBJ2-1; no clear D. The CDR3 sequence is 14 residues long. Germline-derived CDR1 and CDR2 are SGDLS and YYNGEE. Trimming took 4 bases from V and 5 from J, leaving 13 bases between them. This CDR3 reads CASSPQISDNEQFF. Here the CDR3 DNA reads TGTGCCAGCAGCCCCCAAATTTCGGACAATGAGCAGTTCTTC.

This clonotype has at least ten counts. The V gene is TRBV28, the J gene TRBJ2-7; 9 bases are a match to TRBD2. Germline CDR1 reads MDHEN; CDR2 reads SYDVKM. This CDR3 comprises 15 residues. J gave up 4 bases and V 1 base, and 5 bases lay outside the gene matches. The CDR3 region is CASSLSAGGFYEQYF. The DNA of the CDR3 is TGTGCCAGCAGTTTATCAGCGGGGGGTTTTTACGAGCAGTACTTC.

This clonotype has a count of ten or more. This chain connects TRBV15 to TRBJ2-5; D ambiguous. V was clipped by 4 bases and J by 4 bases, with 13 bases between them. CDR1 is LNHNV, CDR2 YYDKDF, per germline (reference sequence). The CDR3 is 14 residues long. The CDR3: CATSTPQVSETQYF. As DNA, the CDR3 is TGTGCCACCAGCACCCCTCAGGTCTCAGAGACCCAGTACTTC.

This clonotype was seen many times. The gene calls are TRBV4-1 and TRBJ1-4; D remains ambiguous. V was cut by 3 bases and J by 0 bases, with 14 bases left in between. Germline CDR1 MGHRA, CDR2 YSYEKL. This CDR3 is built from 17 residues. CDR3 coding DNA: TGCGCCAGCAGCCAGTATGACCCCGGGGCAACTAATGAAAAACTGTTTTTT. It encodes CASSQYDPGATNEKLFF.

This clonotype appeared many times. This chain uses TRBV20-1 with TRBJ1-3; a possible D gene is TRBD1 (5 bases). The length of the CDR3 is 14 residues. The germline gives CDR1 DFQATT, CDR2 SNEGSKA (reference sequence). V was cut by 3 bases and J by 0 bases, with 9 bases left in between. CDR3 in DNA: TGCAGTGCTAGTCCGCAGGGCTCTGGAAACACCATATATTTT. This sequence encodes CSASPQGSGNTIYF.

This clonotype was seen only a few times. This rearrangement joins TRBV12-3 or TRBV12-4 to TRBJ2-7, with D uncertain. Trimming took 3 bases from V and 1 from J, leaving 7 bases between them. The CDR3 sequence is 13 residues long. CDR3 region: CASSLVQSYEQYF. CDR3 DNA: TGTGCCAGCAGTTTGGTCCAGTCCTACGAGCAGTACTTC.

This clonotype was seen only a few times. The V gene is TRBV9, the J gene TRBJ2-3; TRBD2 matches 11 bases. The CDR3 is 16 residues long. Germline CDR1 SGDLS, CDR2 YYNGEE. The V gene end was trimmed by 7 bases and the J gene end by 2 bases; junction bases not matched to a gene: 9. The CDR3 protein is CASAFEGLADTDTQYF. CDR3 nucleotides: TGTGCCAGCGCCTTCGAGGGACTAGCGGACACAGATACGCAGTATTTT. The complete variable domain, with remaining parts taken from reference TRBV9 and TRBJ2-3, reads DSGVTQTPKHLITATGQRVTLRCSPRSGDLSVYWYQQSLDQGLQFLIQYYNGEERAKGNILERFSAQQFPDLHSELNLSSLELGDSALYFCASAFEGLADTDTQYFGPGTRLTVL.

This clonotype occurred many times. The chain uses TRBV6-1 and TRBJ1-5; 7 bases fit TRBD1. This CDR3 comprises 13 residues. The V and J ends lost 7 bases and 4 bases, in that order; junction bases with no gene match: 4. Germline loops: CDR1 MNHNS, CDR2 SASEGT. DNA of the CDR3: TGTGCCAGCACCGGACAGGCTAATCAGCCCCAGCATTTT. Amino acids: CASTGQANQPQHF.

Remarks on this clonotype: A much larger clone lies a single base off, so this may be a read error. Written as DNA, the CDR3 is TGTGCCAGCAGTACCGAGACTGGCGGGAGTCGGTTCTTC. Translating gives CASSTETGGSRFF. The V call is TRBV28, the J call TRBJ2-1; 7 bases map to TRBD2. The CDR3 extends over 13 amino acids. Germline loops: CDR1 MDHEN, CDR2 SYDVKM. Germline trimming cut 5 bases from V and 15 bases from J; bases unmatched to any gene: 13. Full variable domain (outside the CDR3, taken from reference TRBV28 and TRBJ2-1): DVKVTQSSRYLVKRTGEKVFLECVQDMDHENMFWYRQDPGLGLRLIYFSYDVKMKEKGDIPEGYSVSREKKERFSLILESASTNQTSMYLCASSTETGGSRFFGPGTRLTVL.

The rearrangement uses TRBV6-1 and TRBJ2-3; a possible D gene is TRBD1 (7 bases). The CDR3 has 16 residues. Trimming left V 1 base short and J 4 bases short, with 15 bases between. Germline CDR1 and CDR2: MNHNS and SASEGT. The CDR3 loop reads CASSEERQGGADTQYF. The CDR3 DNA reads TGTGCCAGCAGTGAAGAAAGGCAGGGGGGTGCAGATACGCAGTATTTT.

This clonotype showed up many times. This chain links TRBV27 with TRBJ2-7; 11 nucleotides agree with TRBD1. V lost 3 bases and J lost 3; bases outside the gene matches: 4. The germline V gene encodes CDR1 MNHEY and CDR2 SMNVEV (reference sequence). The CDR3 is 15 residues long. The CDR3 protein is CASSFAGTGGYEQYF. CDR3 bases: TGTGCCAGCAGTTTCGCCGGGACAGGGGGCTACGAGCAGTACTTC.

This clonotype was detected ten times or more. The rearrangement uses TRBV24-1 and TRBJ1-1, with D hard to call. In germline, CDR1 is KGHDR, CDR2 SFDVKD. Trimming took 3 bases from V and 6 from J, leaving 13 bases between them. The CDR3 contains 14 residues. CDR3 in DNA: TGTGCCACCAGTGATCGTTCAGTAAACGCTGAAGCTTTCTTT. Translated, it gives CATSDRSVNAEAFF.

At least ten counts were recorded for this clonotype. The V gene is TRBV6-2 or TRBV6-3, the J gene TRBJ2-1; TRBD2 agrees at 8 bases. After removal of 3 bases from V and 4 bases from J, the junction contained 5 bases not matched to a gene. The CDR3 totals 15 residues. CDR1 and CDR2 (germline): MNHEY, SVGEGT. In DNA form, the CDR3 reads TGTGCCAGCAGTTATATAGCGGGATCATACAATGAGCAGTTCTTC. Its protein product is CASSYIAGSYNEQFF.